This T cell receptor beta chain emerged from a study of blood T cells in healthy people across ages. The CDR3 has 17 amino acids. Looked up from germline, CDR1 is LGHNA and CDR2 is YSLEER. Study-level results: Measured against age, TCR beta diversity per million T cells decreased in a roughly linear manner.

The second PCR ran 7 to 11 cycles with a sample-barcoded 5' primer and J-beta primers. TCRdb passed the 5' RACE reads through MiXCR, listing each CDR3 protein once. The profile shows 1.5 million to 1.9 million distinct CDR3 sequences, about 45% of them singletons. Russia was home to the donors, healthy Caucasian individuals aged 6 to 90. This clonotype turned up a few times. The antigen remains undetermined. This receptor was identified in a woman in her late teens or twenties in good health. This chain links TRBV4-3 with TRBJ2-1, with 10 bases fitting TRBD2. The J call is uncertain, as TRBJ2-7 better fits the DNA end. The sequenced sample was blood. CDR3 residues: CASSQDRISGRINEQYF. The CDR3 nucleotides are TGCGCCAGCAGCCAAGATCGCATTAGCGGGAGGATCAATGAGCAGTACTTC.